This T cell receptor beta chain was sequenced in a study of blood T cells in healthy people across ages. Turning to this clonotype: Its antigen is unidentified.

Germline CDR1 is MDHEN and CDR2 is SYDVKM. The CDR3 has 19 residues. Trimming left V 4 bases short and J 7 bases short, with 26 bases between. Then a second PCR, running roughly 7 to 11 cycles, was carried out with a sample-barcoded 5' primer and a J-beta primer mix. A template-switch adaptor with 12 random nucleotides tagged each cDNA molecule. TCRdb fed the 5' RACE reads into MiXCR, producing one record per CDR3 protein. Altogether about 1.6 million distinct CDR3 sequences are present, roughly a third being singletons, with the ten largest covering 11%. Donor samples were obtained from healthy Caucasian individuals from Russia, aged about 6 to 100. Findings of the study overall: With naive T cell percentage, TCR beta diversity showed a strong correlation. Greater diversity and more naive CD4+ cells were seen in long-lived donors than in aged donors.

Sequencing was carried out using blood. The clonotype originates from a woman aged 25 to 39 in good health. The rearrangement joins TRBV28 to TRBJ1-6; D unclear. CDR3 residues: CASSSPAPGKQRRNSPLHF. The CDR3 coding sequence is TGTGCCAGCAGTTCCCCCGCACCGGGAAAGCAACGTAGGAATTCACCCCTCCACTTT.